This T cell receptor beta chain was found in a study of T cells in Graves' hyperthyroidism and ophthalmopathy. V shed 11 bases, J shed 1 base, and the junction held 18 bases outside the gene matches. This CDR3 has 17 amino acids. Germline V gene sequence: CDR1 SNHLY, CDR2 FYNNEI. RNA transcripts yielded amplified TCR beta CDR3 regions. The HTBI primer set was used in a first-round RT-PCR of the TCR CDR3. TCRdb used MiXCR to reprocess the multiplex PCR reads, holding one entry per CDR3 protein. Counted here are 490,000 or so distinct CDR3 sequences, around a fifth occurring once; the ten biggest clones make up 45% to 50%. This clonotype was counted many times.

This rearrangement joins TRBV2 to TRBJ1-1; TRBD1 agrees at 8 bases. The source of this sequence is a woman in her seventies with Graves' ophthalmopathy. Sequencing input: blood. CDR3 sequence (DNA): TGTGCCGGCAAGGACAGGGATCAACTACTGGGGAACACTGAAGCTTTCTTT. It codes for CAGKDRDQLLGNTEAFF.